The 5 T cell receptor beta chains presented below share a single source sample, sequenced in a study of cytomegalovirus exposure and HLA in healthy donors. Both 60 Vbeta primers and 13 Jbeta primers went into the PCR. Profiled with immunoSEQ multiplex PCR; TCRdb holds only in-frame clones, not every one. The sample holds fewer than 250,000 clones, about 85% seen once. The sample comprised PBMCs. These receptors came from a human donor in good health.

In this sample, this clone turned up once. This rearrangement joins TRBV2 to TRBJ2-6; the D is unclear. The ends were cut back, 5 bases at V and 0 bases at J, with 8 bases in the middle. The V gene's germline CDR1 is SNHLY and CDR2 FYNNEI. This CDR3 region has 15 residues. The CDR3 bases are TGTGCCAGCAGTCCTCGACTCTCTGGGGCCAACGTCCTGACTTTC. Protein: CASSPRLSGANVLTF.

The table lists this clone with a few counts. The chain uses TRBV2 and TRBJ1-4; TRBD1 is a possible D gene (6 bases). Per germline, CDR1 SNHLY and CDR2 FYNNEI. The CDR3 runs to 14 residues. Trimming cost V 7 bases and J 5 bases, with 14 bases left between them. The CDR3 DNA reads as TGTGCCAGCACCGCCCTCAGGGGAAATGAAAAACTGTTTTTT. Translation: CASTALRGNEKLFF.

This clone was detected only a few times. The chain carries TRBV29-1 and TRBJ2-5; perhaps TRBD1 as D (6 bases). The CDR3 sequence is 14 residues long. Trimming took 2 bases from V and 2 from J, leaving 12 bases between them. In germline, CDR1 is SQVTM, CDR2 ANQGSEA. The CDR3 DNA follows: TGCAGCGTTGAATTACTAGGACAGCAAGAGACCCAGTACTTC. Translating gives CSVELLGQQETQYF.

This clone has only one observation. The chain has TRBV29-1 and TRBJ2-5, with D perhaps TRBD1 (9 bases). The CDR3 extends over 16 amino acids. Trimming pared 7 bases from V and 4 bases from J, leaving 25 bases between. The germline gives CDR1 SQVTM, CDR2 ANQGSEA. The DNA for the CDR3 is TGCAGCGCTGCAACCTTCGGGACAGGGACTAGAGAGACCCAGTACTTC. It is translated as CSAATFGTGTRETQYF.

V is TRBV6-6 and J is TRBJ2-7; the match to TRBD2 covers 9 bases. Per the germline V gene, CDR1 is MNHNY and CDR2 is SVGAGI (reference sequence). The CDR3 runs 14 residues. V lost 10 bases, J lost 1 base, and 8 bases stayed unmatched. CDR3 bases: TGTGCCACCGAGGGCGGGAGGGATTCCTACGAGCAGTACTTC. Protein sequence: CATEGGRDSYEQYF.